What follows are 15 T cell receptor beta chains derived from one specimen sequenced in a study of immune heterogeneity within non-small cell lung tumors. TCR beta CDR3 regions came from multiplex PCR with 32 forward V and 13 reverse J primers. Each CDR3 protein is one row after TCRdb ran MiXCR on the multiplex PCR reads. The table has over 25,000 distinct CDR3 sequences, 25% to 30% seen once; the top ten hold 3% to 4.5%. Genomic DNA from bulk tumor acted as the template, and 600 ng was loaded per sample. Each primary tumor yielded several biopsies, collected far apart from one another at surgery. These patients got curative surgery after being newly diagnosed with untreated non-small cell lung cancer. Sequencing was done on a sample of lung tumor tissue. These TCRs come from a man in his forties with non-small cell lung cancer.

As to this clonotype: A read error may produce the germline difference seen at one junction end. The gene calls are TRBV27 and TRBJ2-5; the D call may be TRBD1 or TRBD2 (5 bases each). The CDR3 has 15 amino acids. Germline V gene sequence: CDR1 MNHEY, CDR2 SMNVEV (reference sequence). The DNA of the CDR3 is TGTGTCAGCAGTTTGTACCGGGGCAGCCAAGAGACCCAGTACTTC. The encoded protein is CVSSLYRGSQETQYF.

This clonotype came up many times. The chain couples TRBV12-3 or TRBV12-4 to TRBJ2-3, with 8 bases aligning to TRBD2. The CDR3 extends over 15 amino acids. V gave up 5 bases and J gave up 4 bases; unmatched junction bases: 8. For the CDR3, the DNA is TGTGCCAGCAGTACCGTAGCGGGGACCGCAGATACGCAGTATTTT. As protein: CASSTVAGTADTQYF.

This clonotype has a count of ten or more. The chain employs TRBV15 and TRBJ1-6; no firm D call. Trimming removed 0 bases at V and 4 bases at J, with 1 base between. The germline gives CDR1 LNHNV, CDR2 YYDKDF (reference sequence). The CDR3 totals 13 residues. The CDR3 DNA is TGTGCCACCAGCAGAGATTATAATTCACCCCTCCACTTT. Protein product: CATSRDYNSPLHF.

The V and J genes are TRBV5-1 and TRBJ2-2, with 7 nucleotides matching TRBD2. The CDR3 is 16 residues long. CDR1 and CDR2 (germline): SGHRS, YFSETQ. With V trimmed by 5 bases and J by 2 bases, 9 bases remained unmatched. CDR3 nucleotide sequence: TGCGCCAGCAGAAAATCGGCGGGAGCCAACACCGGGGAGCTGTTTTTT. Encoded protein: CASRKSAGANTGELFF.

The chain combines TRBV5-1 with TRBJ2-7; D not resolved. The V end lost 6 bases, the J end lost 6 bases, and 19 bases lay between the germline ends. Germline loops: CDR1 SGHRS, CDR2 YFSETQ. The CDR3 length is 14 residues. This CDR3 is CASTQDGTLGEQYF. CDR3 nucleotide sequence: TGCGCCAGCACCCAGGACGGAACTCTGGGCGAGCAGTACTTC.

This clonotype was observed a handful of times. The V and J genes are TRBV6-5 and TRBJ1-1; no clear D gene. The CDR3 is made up of 13 amino acids. CDR1 is MNHEY, CDR2 SVGAGI, per germline. Trimming cost V 2 bases and J 1 base, with 5 bases left between them. The CDR3 protein is CASSYDANTEAFF. CDR3 DNA sequence: TGTGCCAGCAGTTACGATGCGAACACTGAAGCTTTCTTT.

This clonotype appeared a few times. A much bigger clone sits one base away, suggesting this may be a read error. V gene TRBV10-3 combines with J gene TRBJ1-6, with TRBD1 matching 7 bases. This CDR3 has 14 amino acids. V was clipped by 4 bases and J by 8 bases; unmatched bases: 5. CDR1 ENHRY and CDR2 SYGVKD come from the germline V gene. For the CDR3, the DNA is TGTGCCATCAGTGTAGGGGACAGCTATTCACCCCTCCACTTT. Its translation: CAISVGDSYSPLHF.

This clonotype was recorded at least ten times. J is TRBJ2-7 and V is TRBV7-2; 10 bases fit TRBD2. CDR1 and CDR2 from the germline V gene are SGHTA and FQGNSA. V gave up 4 bases and J gave up 3 bases; unmatched junction bases: 6. This CDR3 contains 15 residues. The CDR3 sequence is CASSYTSGIGYEQYF. Written as DNA, the CDR3 is TGTGCCAGCAGCTACACTAGCGGGATCGGCTACGAGCAGTACTTC. The full variable domain, in which reference TRBV7-2 and TRBJ2-7 provide the parts outside the CDR3, is GAGVSQSPSNKVTEKGKDVELRCDPISGHTALYWYRQSLGQGLEFLIYFQGNSAPDKSGLPSDRFSAERTGGSVSTLTIQRTQQEDSAVYLCASSYTSGIGYEQYFGPGTRLTVT.

This clonotype was detected ten times or more. The rearrangement uses TRBV28 and TRBJ1-1; the D gene is possibly TRBD1 (6 bases). V was shortened by 8 bases and J by 2 bases, with 9 bases between the two germline ends. From germline, CDR1 is MDHEN and CDR2 SYDVKM. There are 12 residues in the CDR3. In DNA form, the CDR3 reads TGTGCCAGCGTACAGGGAAACACTGAAGCTTTCTTT. Translation gives CASVQGNTEAFF.

The rearrangement joins TRBV7-9 to TRBJ2-5; perhaps D is TRBD1 or TRBD2 (5 bases each). V gave up 5 bases and J gave up 4 bases, with 17 bases separating them. The CDR3 contains 15 residues. The germline CDR1 and CDR2 sequences are SEHNR and FQNEAQ (reference sequence). The CDR3 region has the DNA TGTGCCAGCAGCCCCGGTCCCGGGGCAAGAGAGACCCAGTACTTC. This encodes CASSPGPGARETQYF.

The rearrangement uses TRBV6-1 and TRBJ2-7; possibly TRBD1 for D (5 bases). Trimming took 4 bases from V and 1 from J, leaving 17 bases between them. Germline V CDR1 and CDR2: MNHNS, SASEGT. The CDR3 length is 16 residues. In DNA form, the CDR3 reads TGTGCCAGCAGTGCCGAAGGGGTAAAGGCGTCCTACGAGCAGTACTTC. Its translation: CASSAEGVKASYEQYF.

The J gene is TRBJ2-3, the V gene TRBV24-1; 9 positions agree with TRBD2. The germline V gene has CDR1 KGHDR and CDR2 SFDVKD. V was pared by 4 bases and J by 0 bases, with 4 bases of the junction left unmatched. The CDR3 has 16 residues. Written as DNA, the CDR3 is TGTGCCACCAGTGAACCTAGCGGGATGAGCACAGATACGCAGTATTTT. Protein product: CATSEPSGMSTDTQYF.

There are a few counts of this clonotype. The rearrangement joins TRBV29-1 to TRBJ2-2, with a tentative D call TRBD1 (6 bases). The V and J ends lost 6 bases and 1 base respectively, with 6 bases between them. Per germline, CDR1 SQVTM and CDR2 ANQGSEA. There are 12 residues in the CDR3. DNA for the CDR3: TGCAGCGTGGACAGGAACACCGGGGAGCTGTTTTTT. Its translation is CSVDRNTGELFF.

This clonotype rates as medium-sized. This CDR3 is CASSKQGYEQYF. DNA of the CDR3: TGTGCCAGCAGTAAACAGGGGTACGAGCAGTACTTC. The chain combines TRBV6-1 with TRBJ2-7; 7 bases are a match to TRBD1. The CDR3 covers 12 residues. Germline V gene sequence: CDR1 MNHNS, CDR2 SASEGT. After removal of 5 bases from V and 4 bases from J, the junction contained 2 bases not matched to a gene.

This clonotype was detected ten times or more. The rearrangement uses TRBV19 and TRBJ2-6, with D possibly matching TRBD2 (5 bases). Germline V gene data show CDR1 as LNHDA and CDR2 as SQIVND (reference sequence). CDR3 length: 17 residues. Trimming took 1 base from V and 2 from J, leaving 12 bases between them. CDR3 nucleotides: TGTGCCAGTAGTATAGCCCCGGAGAGGGCTGGGGCCAACGTCCTGACTTTC. Translated, it gives CASSIAPERAGANVLTF.